This T cell receptor beta chain was observed in a study of shared clonotypes between healthy human individuals. This clone came up once. The repertoire was sequenced with immunoSEQ multiplex PCR; TCRdb's copy has only in-frame clones and lacks some. The sample carries approximately 640,000 clones, about nine tenths recorded once. Per the germline V gene, CDR1 is SEHNR and CDR2 is FQNEAQ (reference sequence). Trimming pared 1 base from V and 0 bases from J, leaving 7 bases between. This CDR3 region has 14 residues. This TCR came from a man in his late teens or twenties in good health. Some clones in this sample may be carry-over from other donors' samples. This chain links TRBV7-9 with TRBJ2-7; TRBD1 is a possible D gene (5 bases). Sequencing was carried out using memory CD8+ T cells from PBMCs. Regarding subset: CD45RO+ cells pooled with CCR7-negative TemRA cells. This CDR3 reads CASSLVGHSYEQYF. The CDR3 nucleotides read TGTGCCAGCAGCTTAGTCGGACACTCCTACGAGCAGTACTTC.